This TCR beta chain was recorded in a study of T cell responses to AZD1222 COVID-19 vaccine. Clones were read by immunoSEQ multiplex PCR, and TCRdb kept only the in-frame ones, dropping some. This sample has tens of thousands of clones; around 80% occur once, and the top ten carry under 5%. The CDR3 totals 12 residues. Germline CDR1 and CDR2: MNHEY and SVGAGI. Trimming shortened V by 7 bases and J by 1 base, and 4 bases separated the two germline ends. The sequence came from an adult in good health. This rearrangement joins TRBV6-5 to TRBJ1-4; no firm D call. The starting material was peripheral blood, obtained on day 0 of AZD1222 vaccination. This CDR3 reads CASMGTNEKLFF. Written as DNA, the CDR3 is TGTGCCAGCATGGGAACTAATGAAAAACTGTTTTTT.